A selection of T cell receptor beta chains follows, all from one sample in a study of shared clonotypes between healthy human individuals. Generated by immunoSEQ multiplex PCR, the TCRdb table keeps only in-frame clones and is missing some. The table includes about 2.1 million clones, 90% to 95% detected once. The source material was naive CD8+ T cells from PBMCs. These receptors were obtained from a man younger than 35 in good health. Some clones in this sample may be carry-over from other donors' samples. The CDR3 runs from the conserved cysteine through the conserved F or W. Fields, in order: V gene, clone size, D gene, J gene, CDR3 protein, CDR3 DNA. A D gene is named only where the DNA matches it firmly. Part of the rows lack a size; the others show once, few, many or a class for expanded clones.

TRBV4-3	NA	NA	TRBJ2-7	CASSQDPGRGYEQYF	TGCGCCAGCAGCCAAGATCCCGGCAGGGGCTACGAGCAGTACTTC
TRBV4-2	NA	NA	TRBJ2-7	CASSQANEQYF	TGTGCCAGCAGCCAAGCGAACGAGCAGTACTTC
TRBV14	NA	TRBD2	TRBJ2-1	CASSQKGTRVLNEQFF	TGTGCCAGCAGCCAAAAGGGGACTAGAGTTCTGAATGAGCAGTTCTTC
TRBV27	NA	NA	TRBJ1-2	CASSLLGDHNYGYTF	TGTGCCAGCAGTTTACTGGGGGACCATAACTATGGCTACACCTTC
TRBV30	NA	NA	TRBJ2-5	CAWSPYRDSETQYF	TGTGCCTGGAGTCCCTACAGGGACTCGGAGACCCAGTACTTC
TRBV27	few	TRBD1	TRBJ1-2	CASSSDRWNYGYTF	TGTGCCAGCAGTTCGGACAGGTGGAACTATGGCTACACCTTC
TRBV9	NA	NA	TRBJ2-7	CASSSGGDNEQYF	TGTGCCAGCAGCTCTGGAGGGGATAACGAGCAGTACTTC
TRBV9	NA	NA	TRBJ1-1	CASSVAGGRGTEAFF	TGTGCCAGCAGCGTAGCAGGAGGGAGAGGGACTGAAGCTTTCTTT
TRBV4-2	NA	TRBD2	TRBJ2-1	CASSQDGLAGESKDEQFF	TGTGCCAGCAGCCAAGACGGACTAGCGGGAGAAAGCAAGGATGAGCAGTTCTTC
TRBV7-2	NA	NA	TRBJ2-7	CASSRLGPSEQYF	TGTGCCAGCAGCCGCTTGGGCCCCTCCGAGCAGTACTTC
TRBV4-1	few	NA	TRBJ2-5	CASSQEGETQYF	TGCGCCAGCAGCCAAGAGGGAGAGACCCAGTACTTC
TRBV5-1	NA	TRBD2	TRBJ2-7	CASSAAGTSVTLKAYEQYF	TGCGCCAGCAGCGCGGCCGGGACTAGCGTTACACTTAAGGCCTACGAGCAGTACTTC
TRBV19	once	TRBD1	TRBJ2-3	CASMDRGVMDTQYF	TGTGCCAGTATGGACAGGGGGGTGATGGATACGCAGTATTTT
TRBV15	NA	TRBD2	TRBJ2-1	CATSIAGGHLEQFF	TGTGCCACCAGCATAGCGGGAGGACACCTAGAGCAGTTCTTC